A single sample gave rise to the 27 T cell receptor beta chains below, sequenced in a study of identical twins. One entry per CDR3 protein results from TCRdb running MiXCR on the 5' RACE reads. The sample lists 400,000 to 550,000 distinct CDR3 sequences; 20% to 25% were seen once. These sequences were also reported in another study, on T cells expressing NK-cell markers.

Sequencing input: CD4+ T cells sorted from blood. Receptors were obtained from a woman in her late teens or twenties in good health.

This clonotype has just a few counts. J is TRBJ2-5 and V is TRBV29-1; 11 bases are shared with TRBD2. There are 15 residues in the CDR3. In germline, CDR1 is SQVTM, CDR2 ANQGSEA. V shed 4 bases and J 3 bases; nucleotides not matched to a gene: 7. As DNA, the CDR3 is TGCAGCGTTGGGGGGCCGACTAGCGGGGAAGAGACCCAGTACTTC. Translated: CSVGGPTSGEETQYF.

In its sample, this clonotype was seen a few times. The chain carries TRBV3-1 and TRBJ2-2, with D possibly matching TRBD1 (5 bases). The CDR3 is 15 residues long. Germline loops: CDR1 LGHDT, CDR2 YNNKEL (reference sequence). V lost 0 bases, J lost 6 bases, and 11 bases lay in between. This chain's CDR3 is CASSQDTRASGELFF. The CDR3 DNA is TGTGCCAGCAGCCAAGATACCAGGGCCTCCGGGGAGCTGTTTTTT.

This clonotype was observed a few times. The chain is built from TRBV20-1 and TRBJ1-1; D uncertain. This CDR3 has 13 residues. Looked up from germline, CDR1 is DFQATT and CDR2 is SNEGSKA (reference sequence). V lost 1 base to trimming and J lost 3 bases, with 9 bases between them. The chain's CDR3 is CSARGGLHTEAFF. As DNA, the CDR3 is TGCAGTGCTAGAGGAGGGCTTCACACTGAAGCTTTCTTT.

This clonotype was observed at least ten times. The rearrangement links TRBV7-2 to TRBJ1-1; D is unresolved. V was pared by 1 base and J by 4 bases, with 13 bases between. The germline gives CDR1 SGHTA, CDR2 FQGNSA. This CDR3 is 15 amino acids long. CDR3 DNA: TGTGCCAGCAGCTTAGTCCGCGGGGAGGGCACTGAAGCTTTCTTT. Its protein product is CASSLVRGEGTEAFF.

A few counts support this clonotype. The chain carries TRBV12-3 or TRBV12-4 and TRBJ1-2; D call uncertain. The germline V and J ends were trimmed by 6 bases and 9 bases, with 14 bases remaining between them. The CDR3 is 12 residues long. DNA of the CDR3: TGTGCCAGCAGAAACTTGATCGAGCGCTACACCTTC. Translated, it gives CASRNLIERYTF.

V is TRBV9 and J is TRBJ1-3; D remains unclear. V gave up 0 bases and J gave up 4 bases, with 5 bases separating them. The CDR3 contains 13 residues. CDR1 and CDR2 (germline): SGDLS, YYNGEE. The CDR3 loop reads CASSVDRGNTIYF. DNA for the CDR3: TGTGCCAGCAGCGTAGATAGGGGAAACACCATATATTTT. The whole variable domain, remainder taken from reference TRBV9 and TRBJ1-3, is DSGVTQTPKHLITATGQRVTLRCSPRSGDLSVYWYQQSLDQGLQFLIQYYNGEERAKGNILERFSAQQFPDLHSELNLSSLELGDSALYFCASSVDRGNTIYFGEGSWLTVV.

This sequence joins TRBV6-5 and TRBJ1-2; tentative D call: TRBD1 (5 bases). Germline V gives CDR1 MNHEY, CDR2 SVGAGI. Between the trimmed V and J ends, which lost 0 bases and 8 bases, there was a span of 19 bases. CDR3 size: 16 residues. CDR3 sequence: CASSYSRGIFYGGYTF. CDR3 nucleotides: TGTGCCAGCAGTTACTCCCGGGGGATATTCTATGGCGGCTACACCTTC.

In its sample, this clonotype was seen a few times. The chain employs TRBV10-2 and TRBJ1-2; no definite D call. The CDR3 runs to 11 residues. Germline CDR1 reads WSHSY; CDR2 reads SAAADI. The germline V and J ends were trimmed by 7 bases and 2 bases, with 5 bases remaining between them. The CDR3 sequence: CASTENYGYTF. Here the CDR3 DNA reads TGCGCCAGCACCGAGAACTATGGCTACACCTTC.

This clonotype was observed at least ten times. The chain has TRBV5-6 and TRBJ2-7, with D maybe TRBD1 (6 bases). The CDR3 runs 16 residues. The germline V and J ends were trimmed by 4 bases and 3 bases, with 20 bases remaining between them. Germline CDR1 SGHDT, CDR2 YYEEEE. The CDR3 protein is CASSLSTYRELYEQYF. DNA for the CDR3: TGTGCCAGCAGCCTGTCAACCTACAGGGAACTCTACGAGCAGTACTTC.

This chain connects TRBV12-3 or TRBV12-4 to TRBJ1-2, with D tentatively TRBD1 (6 bases). CDR3 length: 14 residues. Trimming took off 6 bases at V and 3 bases at J, with 14 bases between the two ends. CDR3 in DNA: TGTGCCAGCAGATCGCAGGGGTGGGACTATGGCTACACCTTC. It is translated as CASRSQGWDYGYTF.

The rearrangement links TRBV5-1 to TRBJ2-1, with D perhaps given as TRBD1 or TRBD2 (5 bases each). The CDR3 length is 14 residues. Trimming removed 1 base at V and 10 bases at J, with 15 bases between. Germline lookup yields CDR1 SGHRS and CDR2 YFSETQ. The CDR3 region is CASSLMLIGEEQFF. The CDR3 nucleotides are TGCGCCAGCAGCTTGATGTTAATAGGGGAGGAGCAGTTCTTC. Full variable domain (missing parts from reference TRBV5-1 and TRBJ2-1): KAGVTQTPRYLIKTRGQQVTLSCSPISGHRSVSWYQQTPGQGLQFLFEYFSETQRNKGNFPGRFSGRQFSNSRSEMNVSTLELGDSALYLCASSLMLIGEEQFFGPGTRLTVL.

The CDR3 DNA reads as TGTGCCAGCAGCCGGGAGGAGGCAGATACGCAGTATTTT. Amino acid sequence: CASSREEADTQYF. The chain recombines TRBV7-7 with TRBJ2-3; 7 bases line up with TRBD2. The CDR3 totals 13 residues. The J segment lost 4 bases and the V segment lost 5 bases, leaving 3 bases of the junction unmatched. CDR1 is SSHAT, CDR2 FNYEAQ, per germline (reference sequence). Full variable domain (missing parts from reference TRBV7-7 and TRBJ2-3): GAGVSQSPRYKVTKRGQDVTLRCDPISSHATLYWYQQALGQGPEFLTYFNYEAQPDKSGLPSDRFSAERPEGSISTLTIQRTEQRDSAMYRCASSREEADTQYFGPGTRLTVL.

This clonotype has just a few counts. This rearrangement joins TRBV29-1 to TRBJ2-7; the D gene is possibly TRBD2 (6 bases). The CDR3 extends over 16 amino acids. V lost 7 bases and J 4 bases, leaving 26 bases between the germline ends. Per germline, CDR1 SQVTM and CDR2 ANQGSEA. CDR3 nucleotides: TGCAGCGCTCCCAGGGCGTCGTGCCGGGACTTTTACGAGCAGTACTTC. It encodes CSAPRASCRDFYEQYF.

The chain uses TRBV12-3 or TRBV12-4 and TRBJ2-1; D gene uncertain. The CDR3 is 14 residues long. V dropped 5 bases and J dropped 2 bases, with 10 bases sitting between them. The CDR3 protein is CASSKQHPYNEQFF. The CDR3 nucleotides are TGTGCCAGCAGTAAACAACACCCCTACAATGAGCAGTTCTTC.

The chain recombines TRBV6-5 with TRBJ1-6; D unresolved. Germline V gene data show CDR1 as MNHEY and CDR2 as SVGAGI. V lost 4 bases and J 0 bases, leaving 10 bases between the germline ends. The CDR3 sequence is 16 residues long. CDR3 DNA: TGTGCCAGCAGTTCAGCCCTGAGCTCCTATAATTCACCCCTCCACTTT. Translation gives CASSSALSSYNSPLHF.

A few counts support this clonotype. The rearrangement joins TRBV20-1 to TRBJ2-4; D remains unclear. The CDR3 has 15 residues. From germline, CDR1 is DFQATT and CDR2 SNEGSKA (reference sequence). Trimming removed 1 base from V and 2 bases from J, with 12 bases in between. The CDR3 sequence is CSARVLAGSKNIQYF. DNA of the CDR3: TGCAGTGCTAGAGTACTCGCCGGATCCAAAAACATTCAGTACTTC.

V gene TRBV10-3 combines with J gene TRBJ2-1; TRBD1 or TRBD2 may be the D gene (5 bases each). Deletions cut 4 bases from V and 5 bases from J, with 24 bases between. CDR3 length: 18 residues. Per germline, CDR1 ENHRY and CDR2 SYGVKD. The CDR3 DNA follows: TGTGCCATCAGTGGACCTTGGGGTGTTCCAGGGACGGACAATGAGCAGTTCTTC. Protein product: CAISGPWGVPGTDNEQFF.

This chain connects TRBV5-1 to TRBJ2-7; TRBD1 matches 8 bases. The ends lost 8 bases at V and 3 bases at J; junction bases unmatched: 7. CDR3 size: 13 residues. CDR1 is SGHRS and CDR2 is YFSETQ in the germline V gene. CDR3 loop: CASSGTGHYEQYF. The CDR3 coding sequence is TGCGCCAGTTCCGGGACAGGTCACTACGAGCAGTACTTC.

This clonotype was picked up a small number of times. The chain combines TRBV12-3 or TRBV12-4 with TRBJ1-5, with TRBD1 matching over 9 bases. The CDR3 extends over 15 amino acids. V lost 3 bases, J lost 3 bases, and 3 bases stayed unmatched. As DNA, the CDR3 is TGTGCCAGCAGTTTCGACAGGGGGTCCAATCAGCCCCAGCATTTT. This codes for CASSFDRGSNQPQHF.

In regard to this clonotype: Germline and junction disagree at one end, which may indicate a read error. J is TRBJ2-4 and V is TRBV7-9, with a possible D match to TRBD1 (6 bases). Germline V gives CDR1 SEHNR, CDR2 FQNEAQ (reference sequence). The CDR3 sequence is 12 residues long. The CDR3 sequence: CASSQGNGRGNF. Written as DNA, the CDR3 is TGTGCCAGCAGCCAGGGGAATGGCAGGGGCAACTTC.

The sample holds a few counts of this clonotype. The rearrangement joins TRBV12-3 or TRBV12-4 to TRBJ2-3, with 8 bases matching TRBD2. This CDR3 is 15 amino acids long. Trimming took 3 bases from V and 1 from J; bases not matched to a gene: 3. CDR3 coding DNA: TGTGCCAGCAGTTTTACGCGGGAGGGCACAGATACGCAGTATTTT. Protein product: CASSFTREGTDTQYF.

V is TRBV7-2 and J is TRBJ2-7, with 13 bases lining up with TRBD2. Unmatched junction bases numbered 4, after V lost 4 bases and J lost 7 bases. The CDR3 is 14 amino acids. Germline-derived CDR1 and CDR2 are SGHTA and FQGNSA. CDR3 bases: TGTGCCAGCAGCTCCGGGACTAGCGGGAAGGAGCAGTACTTC. Translating it yields CASSSGTSGKEQYF.

This sequence joins TRBV20-1 and TRBJ2-7; D not resolved. The germline V gene has CDR1 DFQATT and CDR2 SNEGSKA (reference sequence). The CDR3 has 11 amino acids. Between the trimmed V and J ends, which lost 4 bases and 3 bases, there was a span of 7 bases. The CDR3 DNA reads TGCAGTGCTAATACTTACTACGAGCAGTACTTC. It translates to CSANTYYEQYF.

This rearrangement joins TRBV6-5 to TRBJ2-7; 9 nucleotides align to TRBD1. Germline CDR1 is MNHEY and CDR2 is SVGAGI. The trim removed 4 bases at V and 1 base at J, leaving 8 bases unmatched. The CDR3 spans 16 residues. CDR3 in amino acids: CASSSPGTGTSYEQYF. The CDR3 DNA is TGTGCCAGCAGTTCCCCCGGGACAGGGACATCCTACGAGCAGTACTTC.

The CDR3 nucleotides read TGTGCCAGCAGGAGACTAGCGGGGGAGACGGGGGAGCTGTTTTTT. It encodes CASRRLAGETGELFF. This chain connects TRBV6-1 to TRBJ2-2, with TRBD2 identical over 12 bases. The trim removed 6 bases at V and 8 bases at J, leaving 7 bases unmatched. The CDR3 length is 15 residues. Per the germline V gene, CDR1 is MNHNS and CDR2 is SASEGT.

This clonotype appeared a few times. This chain links TRBV6-5 with TRBJ1-2, with 7 bases identical to TRBD1. The V and J ends lost 2 bases and 7 bases, in that order; junction bases with no gene match: 10. The CDR3 is made up of 15 amino acids. Per germline, CDR1 MNHEY and CDR2 SVGAGI. The CDR3 region is CASSYDEGGVSGYTF. In DNA form, the CDR3 reads TGTGCCAGCAGTTACGACGAAGGGGGCGTAAGTGGCTACACCTTC.

This clonotype has just a few counts. The V call is TRBV12-3 or TRBV12-4, the J call TRBJ1-5; TRBD1 agrees at 8 bases. The CDR3 has 13 amino acids. Germline trimming cut 6 bases from V and 6 bases from J; bases unmatched to any gene: 4. In DNA form, the CDR3 reads TGTGCCAGCAGCCCAGGGGGCGGTCAGCCCCAGCATTTT. This gives the protein CASSPGGGQPQHF.